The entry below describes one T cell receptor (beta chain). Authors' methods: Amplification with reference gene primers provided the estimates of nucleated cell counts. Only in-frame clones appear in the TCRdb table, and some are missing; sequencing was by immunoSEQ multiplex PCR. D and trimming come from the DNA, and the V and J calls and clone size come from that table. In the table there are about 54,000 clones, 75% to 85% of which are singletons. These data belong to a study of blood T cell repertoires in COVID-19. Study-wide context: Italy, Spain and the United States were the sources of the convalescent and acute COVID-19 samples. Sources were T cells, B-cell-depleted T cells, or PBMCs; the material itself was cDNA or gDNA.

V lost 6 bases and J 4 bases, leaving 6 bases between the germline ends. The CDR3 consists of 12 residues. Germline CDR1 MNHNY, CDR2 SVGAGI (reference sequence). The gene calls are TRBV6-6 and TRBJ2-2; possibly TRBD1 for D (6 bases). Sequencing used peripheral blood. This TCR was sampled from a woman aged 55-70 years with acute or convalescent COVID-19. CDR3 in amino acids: CASRTGTGELFF. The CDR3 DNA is TGTGCCAGCAGGACAGGCACCGGGGAGCTGTTTTTT.